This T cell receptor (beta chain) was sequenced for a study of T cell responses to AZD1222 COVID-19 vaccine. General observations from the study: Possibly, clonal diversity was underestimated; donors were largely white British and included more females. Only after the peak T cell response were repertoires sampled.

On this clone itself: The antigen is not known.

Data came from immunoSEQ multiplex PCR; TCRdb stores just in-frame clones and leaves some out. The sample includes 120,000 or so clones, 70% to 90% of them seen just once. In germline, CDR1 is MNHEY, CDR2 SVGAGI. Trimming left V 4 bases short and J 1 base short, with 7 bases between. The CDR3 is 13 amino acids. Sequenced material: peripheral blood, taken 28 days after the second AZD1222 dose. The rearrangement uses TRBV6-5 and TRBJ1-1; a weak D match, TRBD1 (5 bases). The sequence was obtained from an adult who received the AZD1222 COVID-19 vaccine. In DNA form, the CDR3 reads TGTGCCAGCAGTTCGCAGGGGAACACTGAAGCTTTCTTT. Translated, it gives CASSSQGNTEAFF.